These T cell receptor beta chains were read from a single sample in a study of T cell responses to AZD1222 COVID-19 vaccine. Using immunoSEQ multiplex PCR, the repertoire was profiled, and TCRdb retains in-frame clones only, with some absent. Of about 140,000 clones listed, 80% to 90% are singletons. Sequencing used peripheral blood, obtained on day 0 of AZD1222 vaccination. Receptors were obtained from an adult in good health. CDR3s include the opening cysteine and the closing phenylalanine or tryptophan. Each record gives: J gene, V gene, clone size, D gene, CDR3 protein, CDR3 DNA. D genes are given only for firm matches. Clone size is stated in some rows and not others, as once, few, many or a class when expanded.

j_gene: TRBJ1-2
v_gene: TRBV6-1
abundance: -
d_gene: TRBD1
CDR3aa: CASSENYYGTGGKGYTF
CDR3nt: TGTGCCAGCAGTGAAAATTATTATGGGACAGGGGGAAAAGGCTACACCTTC

j_gene: TRBJ2-3
v_gene: TRBV6-2/TRBV6-3
abundance: -
d_gene: TRBD2
CDR3aa: CASSYSSSGRGKYF
CDR3nt: TGTGCCAGCAGTTACTCGAGTTCAGGGAGGGGAAAGTATTTT

j_gene: TRBJ2-1
v_gene: TRBV7-9
abundance: -
d_gene: TRBD1
CDR3aa: CASSLEGTGNEQFF
CDR3nt: TGTGCCAGCAGCTTAGAAGGGACAGGCAATGAGCAGTTCTTC

j_gene: TRBJ1-1
v_gene: TRBV20-1
abundance: once
d_gene: -
CDR3aa: CSASFEPRKAFF
CDR3nt: TGCAGTGCGAGTTTTGAACCGAGGAAAGCTTTCTTT

j_gene: TRBJ1-5
v_gene: TRBV14
abundance: once
d_gene: -
CDR3aa: CASSQGLYQPQHF
CDR3nt: TGTGCCAGCAGCCAAGGTTTATATCAGCCCCAGCATTTT

j_gene: TRBJ1-6
v_gene: TRBV27
abundance: -
d_gene: TRBD1
CDR3aa: CASSPVGQAGSPLHF
CDR3nt: TGTGCCAGCAGTCCGGTGGGACAGGCCGGATCACCCCTCCACTTT

j_gene: TRBJ2-5
v_gene: TRBV5-4
abundance: -
d_gene: -
CDR3aa: CASSFLPGPEETQYF
CDR3nt: TGTGCCAGCAGCTTCCTTCCCGGACCAGAAGAGACCCAGTACTTC

j_gene: TRBJ1-2
v_gene: TRBV5-6
abundance: -
d_gene: -
CDR3aa: CASSLGSSGYTF
CDR3nt: TGTGCCAGCAGTCTCGGGAGTTCTGGCTACACCTTC

j_gene: TRBJ2-7
v_gene: TRBV6-5
abundance: -
d_gene: -
CDR3aa: CASSLGSYEQYF
CDR3nt: TGTGCCAGCAGCTTAGGGAGCTACGAGCAGTACTTC

j_gene: TRBJ1-6
v_gene: TRBV5-1
abundance: -
d_gene: -
CDR3aa: CASSLVVGLNSPLHF
CDR3nt: TGCGCCAGCAGCTTGGTAGTAGGCCTGAATTCACCCCTCCACTTT

j_gene: TRBJ1-2
v_gene: TRBV7-9
abundance: -
d_gene: TRBD1
CDR3aa: CASSAGQVRGYGYTF
CDR3nt: TGTGCCAGCAGCGCAGGACAGGTTCGGGGCTATGGCTACACCTTC

j_gene: TRBJ2-1
v_gene: TRBV6-5
abundance: -
d_gene: TRBD1
CDR3aa: CASRDRNNEQFF
CDR3nt: TGTGCCAGCAGGGACAGGAACAATGAGCAGTTCTTC

j_gene: TRBJ1-2
v_gene: TRBV12-3/TRBV12-4
abundance: once
d_gene: -
CDR3aa: CASTTRVDNGYTF
CDR3nt: TGTGCCAGCACGACCAGGGTGGACAATGGCTACACCTTC

j_gene: TRBJ1-1
v_gene: TRBV27
abundance: -
d_gene: -
CDR3aa: CASSFSGGMNTEAFF
CDR3nt: TGTGCCAGCAGTTTTTCCGGCGGCATGAACACTGAAGCTTTCTTT

j_gene: TRBJ1-2
v_gene: TRBV29-1
abundance: -
d_gene: TRBD1
CDR3aa: CSVEGDRGGVDYGYTF
CDR3nt: TGCAGCGTTGAGGGAGACAGGGGCGGTGTGGACTATGGCTACACCTTC

j_gene: TRBJ2-1
v_gene: TRBV27
abundance: -
d_gene: TRBD2
CDR3aa: CASSFQQAGGPRNEQFF
CDR3nt: TGTGCCAGCAGTTTTCAACAAGCGGGAGGGCCTCGGAATGAGCAGTTCTTC

j_gene: TRBJ2-1
v_gene: TRBV20-1
abundance: -
d_gene: -
CDR3aa: CSASPGLDEQFF
CDR3nt: TGCAGTGCTAGTCCGGGACTTGATGAGCAGTTCTTC

j_gene: TRBJ1-5
v_gene: TRBV19
abundance: -
d_gene: TRBD1
CDR3aa: CASRGAGTGEKGTQPQHF
CDR3nt: TGTGCCAGTAGAGGCGCCGGGACAGGGGAAAAAGGAACTCAGCCCCAGCATTTT

j_gene: TRBJ1-3
v_gene: TRBV18
abundance: -
d_gene: -
CDR3aa: CASSPPPYTGSISGNTIYF
CDR3nt: TGTGCCAGCTCACCACCGCCGTATACAGGCTCGATCTCTGGAAACACCATATATTTT

j_gene: TRBJ1-2
v_gene: TRBV28
abundance: -
d_gene: -
CDR3aa: CAGLNPQGGYTF
CDR3nt: TGTGCCGGCCTCAACCCCCAGGGTGGCTACACCTTC

j_gene: TRBJ1-2
v_gene: TRBV24-1
abundance: -
d_gene: TRBD1
CDR3aa: CATSDTTGEESYGYTF
CDR3nt: TGTGCCACCAGTGACACGACAGGGGAGGAGTCCTATGGCTACACCTTC

j_gene: TRBJ1-2
v_gene: TRBV9
abundance: once
d_gene: -
CDR3aa: CASGNNYGYTF
CDR3nt: TGTGCCAGCGGTAATAACTATGGCTACACCTTC

j_gene: TRBJ1-2
v_gene: TRBV5-5
abundance: -
d_gene: -
CDR3aa: CASSFLQGSSSLGYTF
CDR3nt: TGTGCCAGCAGCTTCCTTCAGGGATCGAGTTCTTTGGGCTACACCTTC

j_gene: TRBJ2-1
v_gene: TRBV9
abundance: -
d_gene: TRBD1
CDR3aa: CASSAGQGISNEQFF
CDR3nt: TGTGCCAGCAGCGCGGGACAGGGCATATCCAATGAGCAGTTCTTC

j_gene: TRBJ2-3
v_gene: TRBV10-3
abundance: -
d_gene: -
CDR3aa: CAISAGADTQYF
CDR3nt: TGTGCCATCAGCGCCGGGGCAGATACGCAGTATTTT

j_gene: TRBJ2-1
v_gene: TRBV6-5
abundance: -
d_gene: -
CDR3aa: CASSVETRNEQFF
CDR3nt: TGTGCCAGCAGCGTAGAGACGCGCAATGAGCAGTTCTTC

j_gene: TRBJ2-5
v_gene: TRBV7-9
abundance: -
d_gene: -
CDR3aa: CASRASGTRQETQYF
CDR3nt: TGTGCCAGCAGGGCCTCCGGGACAAGGCAAGAGACCCAGTACTTC

j_gene: TRBJ2-5
v_gene: TRBV15
abundance: -
d_gene: TRBD2
CDR3aa: CATSRASGGQEETQYF
CDR3nt: TGTGCCACCAGCAGAGCTAGCGGGGGCCAGGAAGAGACCCAGTACTTC

j_gene: TRBJ2-7
v_gene: TRBV14
abundance: -
d_gene: TRBD1
CDR3aa: CASSQYSFPGQGSYEQYF
CDR3nt: TGTGCCAGCAGCCAATACTCCTTCCCGGGACAGGGGAGCTACGAGCAGTACTTC

j_gene: TRBJ1-3
v_gene: TRBV19
abundance: -
d_gene: TRBD1
CDR3aa: CASSLGTGYSGNTIYF
CDR3nt: TGTGCCAGTAGTCTGGGGACAGGGTACTCTGGAAACACCATATATTTT

j_gene: TRBJ1-3
v_gene: TRBV7-2
abundance: -
d_gene: -
CDR3aa: CASSLRRTEPSGNTIYF
CDR3nt: TGTGCCAGCAGCCTAAGGAGGACAGAGCCCTCTGGAAACACCATATATTTT

j_gene: TRBJ1-5
v_gene: TRBV5-8
abundance: -
d_gene: TRBD1
CDR3aa: CASSFGDRVNQPQHF
CDR3nt: TGTGCCAGCAGCTTTGGGGACAGGGTCAATCAGCCCCAGCATTTT

j_gene: TRBJ1-2
v_gene: TRBV29-1
abundance: once
d_gene: -
CDR3aa: CSVGVKGGYTF
CDR3nt: TGCAGCGTTGGTGTAAAGGGGGGCTACACCTTC

j_gene: TRBJ2-7
v_gene: TRBV11-2
abundance: -
d_gene: -
CDR3aa: CASSLLEGGSYEQYF
CDR3nt: TGTGCCAGCAGCTTATTAGAGGGGGGCTCCTACGAGCAGTACTTC